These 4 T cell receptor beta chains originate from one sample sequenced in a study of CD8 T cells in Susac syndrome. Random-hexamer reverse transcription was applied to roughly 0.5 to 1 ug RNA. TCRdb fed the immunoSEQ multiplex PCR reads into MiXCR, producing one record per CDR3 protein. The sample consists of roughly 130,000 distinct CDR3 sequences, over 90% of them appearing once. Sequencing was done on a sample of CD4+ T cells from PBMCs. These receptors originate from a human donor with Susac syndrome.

Here the CDR3 DNA reads TGTGCCAGCAGCTTGGGGGCGGGGGCAAGGTCCTACGAGCAGTACTTC. Amino acid sequence: CASSLGAGARSYEQYF. V and J are TRBV7-2 and TRBJ2-7, with D perhaps matching TRBD2 (7 bases). The CDR3 covers 16 residues. CDR1 SGHTA and CDR2 FQGNSA come from the germline V gene. Trimming pared 3 bases from V and 1 base from J, leaving 16 bases between.

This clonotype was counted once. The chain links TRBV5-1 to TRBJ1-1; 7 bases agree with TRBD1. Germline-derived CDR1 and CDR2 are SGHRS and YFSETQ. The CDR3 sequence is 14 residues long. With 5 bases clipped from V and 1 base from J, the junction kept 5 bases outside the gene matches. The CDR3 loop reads CASSPGGRNTEAFF. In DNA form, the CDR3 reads TGCGCCAGCAGTCCAGGGGGTCGGAACACTGAAGCTTTCTTT.

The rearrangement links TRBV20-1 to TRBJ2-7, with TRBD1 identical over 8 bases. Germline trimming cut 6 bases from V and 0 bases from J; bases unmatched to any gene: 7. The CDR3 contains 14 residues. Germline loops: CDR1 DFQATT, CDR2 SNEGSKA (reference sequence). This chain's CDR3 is CSALATGVSYEQYF. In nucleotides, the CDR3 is TGCAGTGCCCTTGCGACAGGGGTCTCCTACGAGCAGTACTTC.

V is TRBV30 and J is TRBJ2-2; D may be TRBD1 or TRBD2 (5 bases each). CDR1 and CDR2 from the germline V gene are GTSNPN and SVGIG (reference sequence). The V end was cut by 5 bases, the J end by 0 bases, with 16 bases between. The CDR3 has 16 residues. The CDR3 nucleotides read TGTGCCTGGCTCACCTCGTGGGGACCGAACACCGGGGAGCTGTTTTTT. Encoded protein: CAWLTSWGPNTGELFF.